This T cell receptor beta chain was obtained from a study of shared clonotypes between healthy human individuals. Sequencing used immunoSEQ multiplex PCR; TCRdb keeps in-frame clones, though not all of them. This table holds hundreds of thousands of clones, around 97% found once. The CDR3 has 12 residues. Germline CDR1 and CDR2: SEHNR and FQNEAQ (reference sequence). The clonotype comes from a woman aged 25 to 45 in good health. The V gene is TRBV7-9, the J gene TRBJ2-5, with D perhaps given as TRBD1 or TRBD2 (5 bases each). The J call is uncertain, as TRBJ2-7 better fits the DNA end. The source material was naive CD4+ T cells sorted from blood. Subset in this sample: CD45RA+ positively selected. The DNA for the CDR3 is TGTGCCAGCCTCGGGGCTGAGAACGAGCAGTACTTC. This sequence encodes CASLGAENEQYF.